This TCR beta chain was identified in a study of blood T cell repertoires in COVID-19. Study overall: The study drew acute and convalescent COVID-19 samples from the United States, Italy and Spain. The cDNA or gDNA used as material had been derived from T cells, B-cell-depleted T cells, or PBMCs.

How the authors handled the data: Amplifying reference gene primers gave estimates of nucleated cell counts. The assay was immunoSEQ multiplex PCR, and TCRdb's table has in-frame clones only and misses some. V and J calls and clone size are as listed in that table; D and trimming were resolved from the DNA. Of about 300,000 clones listed, about 89% were seen once; the top ten hold roughly 5%. V dropped 5 bases and J dropped 7; count of bases not matched to a gene: 1. This CDR3 has 12 amino acids. The germline gives CDR1 SGHAT, CDR2 FQDESV (reference sequence). Material for sequencing was peripheral blood. The chain has TRBV11-1 and TRBJ2-1; 8 bases match TRBD2. This sequence was found in a man aged 35 to 55 with acute or convalescent COVID-19. The CDR3 spells CASSREGNEQFF. The CDR3 nucleotides read TGTGCCAGCAGCCGGGAGGGGAATGAGCAGTTCTTC. Using reference TRBV11-1 and TRBJ2-1 for the parts outside the CDR3, the full variable domain is EAEVAQSPRYKITEKSQAVAFWCDPISGHATLYWYRQILGQGPELLVQFQDESVVDDSQLPKDRFSAERLKGVDSTLKIQPAELGDSAMYLCASSREGNEQFFGPGTRLTVL.